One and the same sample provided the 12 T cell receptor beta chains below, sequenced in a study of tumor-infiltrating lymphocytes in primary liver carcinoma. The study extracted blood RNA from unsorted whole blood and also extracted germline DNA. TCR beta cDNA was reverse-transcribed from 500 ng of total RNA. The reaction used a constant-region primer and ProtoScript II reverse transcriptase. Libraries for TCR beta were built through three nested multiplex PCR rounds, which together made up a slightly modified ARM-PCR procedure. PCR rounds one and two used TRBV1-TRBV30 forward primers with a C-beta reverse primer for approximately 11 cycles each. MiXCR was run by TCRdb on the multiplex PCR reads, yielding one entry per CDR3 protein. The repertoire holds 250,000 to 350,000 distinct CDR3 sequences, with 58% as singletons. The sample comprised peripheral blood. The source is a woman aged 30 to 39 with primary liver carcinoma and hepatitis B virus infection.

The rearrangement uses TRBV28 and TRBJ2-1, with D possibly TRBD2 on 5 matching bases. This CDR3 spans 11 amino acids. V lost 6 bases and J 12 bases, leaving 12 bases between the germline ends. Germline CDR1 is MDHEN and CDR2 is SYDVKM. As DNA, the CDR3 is TGTGCCAGCAGGTCGGCGGGTTTGCAGTTCTTC. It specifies CASRSAGLQFF. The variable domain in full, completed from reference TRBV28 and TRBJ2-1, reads DVKVTQSSRYLVKRTGEKVFLECVQDMDHENMFWYRQDPGLGLRLIYFSYDVKMKEKGDIPEGYSVSREKKERFSLILESASTNQTSMYLCASRSAGLQFFGPGTRLTVL.

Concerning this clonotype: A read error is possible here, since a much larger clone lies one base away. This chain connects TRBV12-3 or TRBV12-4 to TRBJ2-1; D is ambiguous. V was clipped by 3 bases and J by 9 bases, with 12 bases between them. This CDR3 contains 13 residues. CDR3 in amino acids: CASSLGPLSEQFF. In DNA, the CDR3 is TGTGCCAGCAGTTTGGGTCCTTTGAGTGAGCAGTTCTTC.

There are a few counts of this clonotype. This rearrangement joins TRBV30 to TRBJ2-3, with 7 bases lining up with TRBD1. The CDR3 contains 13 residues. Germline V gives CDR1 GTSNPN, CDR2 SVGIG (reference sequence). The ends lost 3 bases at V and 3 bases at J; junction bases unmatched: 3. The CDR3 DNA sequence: TGTGCCTGGAGGACAGGGAAGACAGATACGCAGTATTTT. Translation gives CAWRTGKTDTQYF.

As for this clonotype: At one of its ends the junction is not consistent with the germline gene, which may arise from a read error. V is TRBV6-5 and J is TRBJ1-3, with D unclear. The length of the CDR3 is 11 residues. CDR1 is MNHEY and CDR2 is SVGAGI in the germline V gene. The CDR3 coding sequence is TGTGCCAGCAGTTTAGGAATCACCATATATTTT. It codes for CASSLGITIYF.

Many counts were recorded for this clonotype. This CDR3 reads CASSISRGSTDTQYF. The CDR3, as DNA: TGTGCCAGCAGTATCTCGCGGGGGAGCACAGATACGCAGTATTTT. V and J are TRBV6-2 or TRBV6-3 and TRBJ2-3; 7 bases are a match to TRBD2. The CDR3 length is 15 residues. Losses at the gene ends were 5 bases for V and 0 bases for J; bases not matched to a gene: 5. CDR1 is MNHEY, CDR2 SVGEGT, per germline.

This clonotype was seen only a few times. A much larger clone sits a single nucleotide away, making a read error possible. CDR3 DNA sequence: TGTGCCAGCAGTTCGGGACGTGCCTACACCTTC. It encodes CASSSGRAYTF. The V and J genes are TRBV6-5 and TRBJ1-2; TRBD1 is a possible D gene (5 bases). V lost 4 bases, J lost 10 bases, and 10 bases lay in between. This CDR3 region has 11 residues. CDR1 and CDR2 from the germline V gene are MNHEY and SVGAGI.

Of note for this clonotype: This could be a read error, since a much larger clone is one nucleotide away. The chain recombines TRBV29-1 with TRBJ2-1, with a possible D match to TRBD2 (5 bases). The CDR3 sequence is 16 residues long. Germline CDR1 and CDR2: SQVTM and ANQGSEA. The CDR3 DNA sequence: TGCATCGTTGTTGATTCTAGGGAGCACCAATACAATGAGCAGTTCTTC. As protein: CIVVDSREHQYNEQFF.

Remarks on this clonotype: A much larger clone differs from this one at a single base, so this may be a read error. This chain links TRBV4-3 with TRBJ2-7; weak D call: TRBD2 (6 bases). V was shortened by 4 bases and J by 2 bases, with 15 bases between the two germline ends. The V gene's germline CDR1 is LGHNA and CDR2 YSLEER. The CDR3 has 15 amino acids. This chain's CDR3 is CASSRNPGAPYEQYF. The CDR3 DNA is TGCGCCAGCAGCCGGAATCCGGGAGCCCCCTACGAGCAGTACTTC.

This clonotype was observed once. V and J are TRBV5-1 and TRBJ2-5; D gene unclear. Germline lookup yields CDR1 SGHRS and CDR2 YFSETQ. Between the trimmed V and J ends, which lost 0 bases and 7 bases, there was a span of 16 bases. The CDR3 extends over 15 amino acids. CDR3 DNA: TGCGCCAGCAGCTTGGCCTCCCAAGGCCCGGGGACCCAGTACTTC. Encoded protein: CASSLASQGPGTQYF.

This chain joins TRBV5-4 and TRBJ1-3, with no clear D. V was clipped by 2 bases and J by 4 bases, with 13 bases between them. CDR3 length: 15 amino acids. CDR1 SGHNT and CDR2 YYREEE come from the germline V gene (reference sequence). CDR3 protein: CASSFGPATGNTIYF. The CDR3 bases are TGTGCCAGCAGCTTCGGGCCGGCAACGGGAAACACCATATATTTT.

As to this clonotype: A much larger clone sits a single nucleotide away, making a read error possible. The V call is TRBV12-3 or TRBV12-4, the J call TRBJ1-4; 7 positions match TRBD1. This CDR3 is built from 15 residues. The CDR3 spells CASSLFDRVNEKLLF. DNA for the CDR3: TGTGCCAGCAGTTTATTCGACAGGGTTAATGAAAAACTGCTTTTT.

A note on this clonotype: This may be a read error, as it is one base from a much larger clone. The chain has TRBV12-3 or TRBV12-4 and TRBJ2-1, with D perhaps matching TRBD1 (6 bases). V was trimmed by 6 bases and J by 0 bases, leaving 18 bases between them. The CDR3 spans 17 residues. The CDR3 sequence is CASSPDRYESSYNEQFF. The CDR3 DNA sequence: TGTGCCAGCAGCCCTGACAGGTACGAGAGCTCCTACAATGAGCAGTTCTTC.